The 10 T cell receptor beta chains below come from one sample, sequenced in a study of CD8 T cells in ankylosing spondylitis. TCRdb reprocessed the 5' RACE reads with MiXCR, giving one entry per CDR3 protein. The sample contains about 120,000 distinct CDR3 sequences, roughly 13% of which appear only once. The sequencing input was blood, either unsorted or a sorted T cell fraction (not recorded which). Every receptor here comes from a female donor with ankylosing spondylitis or in good health (not recorded which).

This clonotype showed up many times. The chain is built from TRBV27 and TRBJ1-1; TRBD1 might be the D (6 bases). The germline gives CDR1 MNHEY, CDR2 SMNVEV (reference sequence). Deletions cut 2 bases from V and 4 bases from J, with 11 bases between. CDR3 length: 14 amino acids. The CDR3 here is CASSLQGGGTEAFF. The CDR3 DNA reads TGTGCCAGCAGTTTACAGGGAGGGGGCACTGAAGCTTTCTTT.

This clonotype has just a few counts. The genes are TRBV15 and TRBJ2-1; D is perhaps TRBD2 (6 bases). V was cut by 1 base and J by 1 base, with 11 bases left in between. The CDR3 covers 16 residues. Germline V gene lookup returns CDR1 LNHNV and CDR2 YYDKDF (reference sequence). CDR3 sequence reads: CATSRAVGGSYNEQFF. The CDR3 nucleotides read TGTGCCACCAGCAGAGCGGTGGGAGGTTCCTACAATGAGCAGTTCTTC.

V gene TRBV12-3 or TRBV12-4 combines with J gene TRBJ1-5, with a possible D match to TRBD1 (6 bases). Trimming took off 3 bases at V and 2 bases at J, with 14 bases between the two ends. This CDR3 contains 16 residues. The CDR3 loop reads CASSFHTGGGNQPQHF. CDR3 DNA: TGTGCCAGCAGTTTCCATACCGGGGGCGGCAATCAGCCCCAGCATTTT.

This clonotype was counted many times. DNA for the CDR3: TGCAGTGCTAGGGCTCCGGACGGGTTAAACACTGAAGCTTTCTTT. Translating it yields CSARAPDGLNTEAFF. V usage is TRBV20-1 and J usage is TRBJ1-1; D unresolved. From germline, CDR1 is DFQATT and CDR2 SNEGSKA (reference sequence). Trimming stripped 3 bases from V and 2 bases from J, with 16 bases between. The CDR3 extends over 15 amino acids.

Worth noting for this clonotype: A read error may explain this, as a much larger clone is one base away. The V and J genes are TRBV29-1 and TRBJ2-6; 7 positions agree with TRBD1. The CDR3 is 14 amino acids. The germline V gene encodes CDR1 SQVTM and CDR2 ANQGSEA. DNA for the CDR3: TGCAGCGTCCGGACCCGACAGGGTGCCAACGCCCTGACTTTC. Its translation: CSVRTRQGANALTF.

There are a few counts of this clonotype. The chain uses TRBV7-3 and TRBJ2-7; D gene uncertain. The CDR3 loop spans 15 amino acids. Germline V gene lookup returns CDR1 SGHTA and CDR2 FQGTGA. The germline V and J ends were trimmed by 5 bases and 5 bases, with 19 bases remaining between them. Here the CDR3 DNA reads TGTGCCAGCAGCCCCTGGACCTCCCCCGGCGACGAGCAGTACTTC. Protein sequence: CASSPWTSPGDEQYF. Full variable domain (rest looked up from reference TRBV7-3 and TRBJ2-7): GAGVSQTPSNKVTEKGKYVELRCDPISGHTALYWYRQSLGQGPEFLIYFQGTGAADDSGLPNDRFFAVRPEGSVSTLKIQRTERGDSAVYLCASSPWTSPGDEQYFGPGTRLTVT.

This clonotype was seen repeatedly, ten times or more. This rearrangement joins TRBV3-1 to TRBJ2-7, with 7 bases lining up with TRBD2. The CDR3 runs to 14 residues. Trimming removed 0 bases from V and 7 bases from J; junction bases left unmatched: 6. CDR1 LGHDT and CDR2 YNNKEL come from the germline V gene (reference sequence). The chain's CDR3 is CASSQDWTSVEQYF. CDR3 DNA sequence: TGTGCCAGCAGCCAAGATTGGACTAGTGTTGAGCAGTACTTC.

This clonotype turned up a few times. V usage is TRBV12-3 or TRBV12-4 and J usage is TRBJ2-1; 11 positions match TRBD2. The length of the CDR3 is 14 residues. The V gene end was trimmed by 5 bases and the J gene end by 6 bases; junction bases not matched to a gene: 3. CDR3 protein: CASSRSGGANEQFF. The CDR3, as DNA: TGTGCCAGCAGTCGTAGCGGGGGGGCCAATGAGCAGTTCTTC.

This clonotype was seen at least ten times. This chain links TRBV27 with TRBJ1-2; 9 positions match TRBD1. Germline V gene data show CDR1 as MNHEY and CDR2 as SMNVEV (reference sequence). The V segment lost 6 bases and the J segment 6 bases; nucleotides outside the gene matches: 5. The CDR3 is 13 residues long. The CDR3 DNA sequence: TGTGCCAGCAGCCGGGACAGGGCGGATGGCTACACCTTC. It encodes CASSRDRADGYTF.

Points on this clonotype: A much larger clone differs by one base, so this may be a read error. The V gene is TRBV7-2, the J gene TRBJ2-7; D may be TRBD1 or TRBD2 (6 bases each). Germline values: CDR1 SGHTA, CDR2 FQGNSA. The length of the CDR3 is 17 residues. Here the CDR3 DNA reads TGTGCCAGCAGCTTATTGCCCCAGGGGACTCGCTCCTACGACCAGTACTTC. It translates to CASSLLPQGTRSYDQYF.